This T cell receptor beta chain was retrieved from a study of blood T cells in healthy people across ages. Study-level findings and limits: Both naive CD4+ cell counts and diversity were greater in long-lived donors than in aged donors.

Concerning this clonotype itself: The target antigen is unknown.

The CDR3 loop spans 15 amino acids. Germline V gene sequence: CDR1 MNHEY, CDR2 SVGAGI. V lost 0 bases and J 5 bases, leaving 10 bases between the germline ends. A J-beta primer mix and a sample-barcoded 5' primer were used in a second PCR of about 6 to 12 cycles. From the 5' RACE reads, TCRdb called clonotypes with MiXCR, one entry per CDR3 protein. The data show more than 800,000 distinct CDR3 sequences, with roughly 26% seen just once and 15% to 20% held by the top ten. Sequenced input: blood. The TCR was taken from a woman older than 75 in good health. The rearrangement uses TRBV6-5 and TRBJ2-2; D perhaps matches TRBD2 (6 bases). This chain's CDR3 is CASSYSKGRTGELFF. The CDR3 DNA reads as TGTGCCAGCAGTTACTCGAAGGGGAGGACCGGGGAGCTGTTTTTT.